These T cell receptor beta chains were read from a single sample in a study of PD-L1 blockade in urothelial cancer. Data came from immunoSEQ multiplex PCR; TCRdb stores just in-frame clones and leaves some out. Here the sample spans about 120,000 clones, about 89% being singletons. The material was PBMCs, obtained around atezolizumab (anti-PD-L1) treatment. The receptors were gathered from a man in his sixties with urothelial cancer. The CDR3 runs from the conserved cysteine through the conserved F or W. D genes are given only for firm matches. The size field is filled for only some rows; it gives once, few, many or a size class.

.	.	TRBV19	TRBJ2-3	16	TGTGCCAGTAGTACCCACGGTAGGGGGAGTGCAGATACGCAGTATTTT	CASSTHGRGSADTQYF
.	.	TRBV4-2	TRBJ1-2	14	TGTGCCAGCAGCCCTGTCCAGGAAGACTATGGCTACACCTTC	CASSPVQEDYGYTF
TRBD1	few	TRBV2	TRBJ1-6	13	TGTGCCAGCAGGGTGACAGGGAGACCACCCCTCCACTTT	CASRVTGRPPLHF
TRBD1	.	TRBV9	TRBJ2-7	14	TGTGCCAGCAGCTTGGGACAGGGGACCTACGAGCAGTACTTC	CASSLGQGTYEQYF
.	.	TRBV4-2	TRBJ2-6	16	TGTGCCAGCAGCCAACCGACAACTGCTGGGGCCAACGTCCTGACTTTC	CASSQPTTAGANVLTF
TRBD1	.	TRBV2	TRBJ1-4	16	TGTGCCAGCGCTACAGGGGGTAGTCAGTCGAATGAAAAACTGTTTTTT	CASATGGSQSNEKLFF
.	.	TRBV7-2	TRBJ2-7	15	TGTGCCAGCAGCTCGGACTCTAGGAGCTCCTACGAGCAGTACTTC	CASSSDSRSSYEQYF
.	.	TRBV13	TRBJ1-5	15	TGTGCCAGCAGCTTAAGAAGGGGCTCAAATCAGCCCCAGCATTTT	CASSLRRGSNQPQHF
.	.	TRBV10-3	TRBJ2-7	14	TGTGCCATCAGTGATAAGGAGGCCAACTACGAGCAGTACTTC	CAISDKEANYEQYF
.	.	TRBV5-1	TRBJ2-2	15	TGCGCCAGCAGCCTAGACAGGACGAACACCGGGGAGCTGTTTTTT	CASSLDRTNTGELFF
.	.	TRBV9	TRBJ1-1	13	TGTGCCAGCAGCAAACGGGAAGACACTGAAGCTTTCTTT	CASSKREDTEAFF
.	.	TRBV7-2	TRBJ2-5	15	TGTGCCAGCAGCTTAGCTTCAGGGCTAACTGAGACCCAGTACTTC	CASSLASGLTETQYF
TRBD1	.	TRBV7-9	TRBJ2-7	15	TGTGCCAGCAGCCTTGCCGGGACAGGGTATAACGAGCAGTACTTC	CASSLAGTGYNEQYF
.	.	TRBV30	TRBJ2-1	13	TGTGCCTGGGGGACTGTACCCTACAATGAGCAGTTCTTC	CAWGTVPYNEQFF
.	.	TRBV4-1	TRBJ2-4	15	TGCGCCAGCAGGACCCGACTGGTAGCCAAAAACATTCAGTACTTC	CASRTRLVAKNIQYF
TRBD1	.	TRBV9	TRBJ1-1	14	TGTGCCAGCAGCGGCCGGGACAGGGAAACTGAAGCTTTCTTT	CASSGRDRETEAFF
TRBD1	.	TRBV6-5	TRBJ2-1	15	TGTGCCAGCAGCCCAGGGACAGGGGGCATCAATGAGCAGTTCTTC	CASSPGTGGINEQFF
TRBD1	.	TRBV7-8	TRBJ2-2	16	TGTGCCAGCAGCTCGGACAGGGGGCGCAACACCGGGGAGCTGTTTTTT	CASSSDRGRNTGELFF
TRBD1	.	TRBV5-1	TRBJ2-7	14	TGCGCCAGCAGCTATGGACAGGGGGTTTACGAGCAGTACTTC	CASSYGQGVYEQYF
.	.	TRBV10-3	TRBJ2-2	15	TGTGCCATCAGTGTAGATCAGGGATTCACCGGGGAGCTGTTTTTT	CAISVDQGFTGELFF
TRBD1	.	TRBV28	TRBJ2-7	13	TGTGCCAGCGGACAGGGGCATTTCTACGAGCAGTACTTC	CASGQGHFYEQYF
TRBD1	few	TRBV28	TRBJ1-5	16	TGTGCCAGCAGTTTTTCAGGGGGCGGGAGCAATCAGCCCCAGCATTTT	CASSFSGGGSNQPQHF
TRBD1	few	TRBV7-2	TRBJ2-1	16	TGTGCCAGCAGCCCGTCCGGGACAGACCTGTACAATGAGCAGTTCTTC	CASSPSGTDLYNEQFF
.	.	TRBV4-2	TRBJ2-2	16	TGTGCCAGCAGCCAAGATGGGGGGGCCGGGACCGGGGAGCTGTTTTTT	CASSQDGGAGTGELFF